These 22 T cell receptor beta chains originate from one sample sequenced in a study of cytomegalovirus exposure and HLA in healthy donors. PCR primers comprised 60 Vbeta and 13 Jbeta primers. Assay: immunoSEQ multiplex PCR; the TCRdb copy retains only in-frame clones and omits some. The listing contains 150,000 to 200,000 clones. Sequenced: PBMCs. These receptor sequences come from a man aged 30 to 39 in good health and CMV-seronegative.

The genes are TRBV11-2 and TRBJ2-7, with 14 bases that match TRBD2. This CDR3 comprises 17 residues. Trimming removed 3 bases from V and 5 bases from J; junction bases left unmatched: 9. The germline gives CDR1 SGHAT, CDR2 FQNNGV. CDR3 bases: TGTGCCAGCAGCTTCTTGGAGGGACTAGCGGGGGCACACGAGCAGTACTTC. Amino acids: CASSFLEGLAGAHEQYF.

As regards this clone: At one end the junction does not follow the germline gene, possibly because of a read error. The rearrangement joins TRBV10-2 to TRBJ1-5; 9 bases are a match to TRBD1. The length of the CDR3 is 12 residues. Germline loops: CDR1 WSHSY, CDR2 SAAADI. Here the CDR3 DNA reads TGCGCCAGCAGTGGTATACAGGGGGCAATGGATTTT. It translates to CASSGIQGAMDF.

The chain combines TRBV10-2 with TRBJ1-1; TRBD1 is a possible D gene (5 bases). V dropped 2 bases and J dropped 4 bases, with 8 bases sitting between them. Germline V gives CDR1 WSHSY, CDR2 SAAADI. The CDR3 totals 13 residues. The CDR3 region is CASSEAQGTEAFF. The CDR3 coding sequence is TGCGCCAGCAGTGAGGCCCAGGGCACTGAAGCTTTCTTT.

V usage is TRBV7-9 and J usage is TRBJ1-1; perhaps TRBD1 as D (6 bases). V lost 4 bases and J lost 1, with 19 bases in between. In germline, CDR1 is SEHNR, CDR2 FQNEAQ (reference sequence). The CDR3 extends over 17 amino acids. The CDR3 coding sequence is TGTGCCAGCAGCTCAATTAATCAGGGGTACGGGAACACTGAAGCTTTCTTT. Translating gives CASSSINQGYGNTEAFF.

The chain recombines TRBV5-6 with TRBJ1-2; TRBD1 might be the D (5 bases). The CDR3 has 14 amino acids. V lost 0 bases and J lost 4, with 10 bases in between. CDR1 SGHDT and CDR2 YYEEEE come from the germline V gene. CDR3 residues: CASSLGQRSYGYTF. The DNA of the CDR3 is TGTGCCAGCAGCTTGGGACAGCGAAGCTATGGCTACACCTTC.

The chain joins TRBV5-1 to TRBJ2-3; 9 positions match TRBD2. The CDR3 has 15 amino acids. Trimming removed 5 bases from V and 5 bases from J; junction bases left unmatched: 9. CDR1 is SGHRS, CDR2 YFSETQ, per germline. In DNA, the CDR3 is TGCGCCAGCAGTCCCGGGACTAGCTTCGGAGATACGCAGTATTTT. It encodes CASSPGTSFGDTQYF.

The J gene is TRBJ2-7, the V gene TRBV5-1; D unresolved. The CDR3 loop spans 12 amino acids. Germline-derived CDR1 and CDR2 are SGHRS and YFSETQ. V dropped 4 bases and J dropped 3 bases, with 8 bases sitting between them. CDR3 in amino acids: CASSGQNYEQYF. The CDR3 DNA sequence: TGCGCCAGCAGCGGGCAGAACTACGAGCAGTACTTC.

J is TRBJ1-5 and V is TRBV6-1; TRBD1 matches at 8 bases. The germline V gene encodes CDR1 MNHNS and CDR2 SASEGT. The CDR3 length is 13 residues. V lost 5 bases, J lost 6 bases, and 3 bases stayed unmatched. The CDR3 reads CASSSDRVQPQHF. The CDR3, as DNA: TGTGCCAGCAGTTCGGACAGGGTTCAGCCCCAGCATTTT.

The CDR3 DNA reads as TGTGCCAGCAGTTTTTCACCATCAGGGCCCATCGTCAGTGAGCAGTTCTTC. Amino acids: CASSFSPSGPIVSEQFF. The chain has TRBV28 and TRBJ2-1, with D possibly matching TRBD1 (5 bases). Trimming stripped 3 bases from V and 9 bases from J, with 24 bases between. Germline V gene lookup returns CDR1 MDHEN and CDR2 SYDVKM. The CDR3 totals 17 residues.

This chain joins TRBV4-1 and TRBJ2-7, with D tentatively TRBD1 (7 bases). V was shortened by 0 bases and J by 2 bases, with 17 bases between the two germline ends. This CDR3 contains 17 residues. Per germline, CDR1 MGHRA and CDR2 YSYEKL. The CDR3 nucleotides are TGCGCCAGCAGCCAAGATAAAGGCAGGGGGGCGACCTACGAGCAGTACTTC. As protein: CASSQDKGRGATYEQYF.

The chain joins TRBV18 to TRBJ2-7; tentatively, D is TRBD1 (6 bases). The V gene's germline CDR1 is KGHSH and CDR2 LQKENI. Trimming took 6 bases from V and 6 from J, leaving 24 bases between them. This CDR3 is built from 16 residues. The CDR3 DNA reads TGTGCCAGCTCGCGTTCTCTGGGGACAAACCCTACCGAGCAGTACTTC. It encodes CASSRSLGTNPTEQYF.

The rearrangement uses TRBV2 and TRBJ2-5, with 8 bases that match TRBD1. Germline trimming cut 3 bases from V and 5 bases from J; bases unmatched to any gene: 5. The CDR3 sequence is 14 residues long. Germline loops: CDR1 SNHLY, CDR2 FYNNEI. In DNA form, the CDR3 reads TGTGCCAGCAGTGAGGGCAGGGGGCACGAGACCCAGTACTTC. Encoded protein: CASSEGRGHETQYF. The full variable domain, its missing parts supplied by reference TRBV2 and TRBJ2-5, is EPEVTQTPSHQVTQMGQEVILRCVPISNHLYFYWYRQILGQKVEFLVSFYNNEISEKSEIFDDQFSVERPDGSNFTLKIRSTKLEDSAMYFCASSEGRGHETQYFGPGTRLLVL.

J is TRBJ1-2 and V is TRBV29-1; 10 nucleotides match TRBD1. In germline, CDR1 is SQVTM, CDR2 ANQGSEA. The CDR3 consists of 15 residues. J lost 3 bases, V lost 0 bases, and 4 bases had no gene match. The CDR3, as DNA: TGCAGCGTTGAAGAAGACAGGGGGCATCACTATGGCTACACCTTC. This translates into CSVEEDRGHHYGYTF.

The chain employs TRBV7-9 and TRBJ2-7, with 7 bases fitting TRBD1. The V and J ends lost 6 bases and 2 bases, in that order; junction bases with no gene match: 10. CDR1 SEHNR and CDR2 FQNEAQ come from the germline V gene (reference sequence). The CDR3 totals 15 residues. CDR3 protein: CASRETGLSTYEQYF. In DNA form, the CDR3 reads TGTGCCAGCAGGGAGACAGGGTTGTCGACCTACGAGCAGTACTTC. Full variable domain (remainder filled in from reference TRBV7-9 and TRBJ2-7): DTGVSQNPRHKITKRGQNVTFRCDPISEHNRLYWYRQTLGQGPEFLTYFQNEAQLEKSRLLSDRFSAERPKGSFSTLEIQRTEQGDSAMYLCASRETGLSTYEQYFGPGTRLTVT.

The chain joins TRBV28 to TRBJ2-7; TRBD1 aligns across 9 bases. From germline, CDR1 is MDHEN and CDR2 SYDVKM. After removal of 4 bases from V and 3 bases from J, the junction contained 7 bases not matched to a gene. CDR3 length equals 15 residues. The CDR3 protein is CASSSGGTGNYEQYF. The CDR3 DNA reads as TGTGCCAGCAGTTCCGGCGGGACAGGGAACTACGAGCAGTACTTC.

The chain uses TRBV6-5 and TRBJ1-2; perhaps TRBD1 as D (6 bases). The CDR3 covers 15 residues. Trimming shortened V by 4 bases and J by 5 bases, and 17 bases separated the two germline ends. The germline gives CDR1 MNHEY, CDR2 SVGAGI. This CDR3 is CASSCSISQGYGYTF. CDR3 in DNA: TGTGCCAGCAGTTGCTCGATTTCCCAGGGGTATGGCTACACCTTC.

This sequence joins TRBV27 and TRBJ1-1, with 9 bases identical to TRBD1. Germline assignment: CDR1 MNHEY and CDR2 SMNVEV (reference sequence). There are 15 residues in the CDR3. J lost 1 base, V lost 2 bases, and 2 bases had no gene match. In DNA, the CDR3 is TGTGCCAGCAGTTTAGAGACAGGGGGGAACACTGAAGCTTTCTTT. It specifies CASSLETGGNTEAFF.

V gene TRBV4-3 combines with J gene TRBJ1-1; possibly TRBD1 for D (5 bases). CDR3 size: 14 residues. Trimming removed 4 bases at V and 0 bases at J, with 9 bases between. CDR1 and CDR2 (germline): LGHNA, YSLEER. This CDR3 is CASSLGGMNTEAFF. The DNA of the CDR3 is TGCGCCAGCAGCCTGGGGGGAATGAACACTGAAGCTTTCTTT.

The rearrangement joins TRBV19 to TRBJ1-1, with D possibly matching TRBD1 (6 bases). Per germline, CDR1 LNHDA and CDR2 SQIVND (reference sequence). Trimming pared 1 base from V and 4 bases from J, leaving 10 bases between. The CDR3 has 14 residues. CDR3 residues: CASSIGGGITEAFF. The CDR3 DNA follows: TGTGCCAGTAGTATAGGAGGGGGAATCACTGAAGCTTTCTTT.

The CDR3 loop is CASSPELRSYNSPLHF. The DNA of the CDR3 is TGTGCCAGCTCACCTGAGTTGCGCTCCTATAATTCACCCCTCCACTTT. The chain uses TRBV18 and TRBJ1-6; no clear D. The V gene lost 3 bases and the J gene lost 0 bases, with 9 bases spanning the gap. The CDR3 runs 16 residues. Germline V gene data show CDR1 as KGHSH and CDR2 as LQKENI.

The V call is TRBV2, the J call TRBJ2-7; D call uncertain. CDR3 length equals 15 residues. Per the germline V gene, CDR1 is SNHLY and CDR2 is FYNNEI. Trimming shortened V by 0 bases and J by 2 bases, and 11 bases separated the two germline ends. CDR3 DNA: TGTGCCAGCAGTGAAGCGCTTCCTACCGCCTACGAGCAGTACTTC. Its translation: CASSEALPTAYEQYF.

The J gene is TRBJ2-7, the V gene TRBV2; 12 nucleotides line up with TRBD1. V lost 4 bases to trimming and J lost 6 bases; unmatched junction nucleotides: 1. CDR3 size: 13 residues. The V gene's germline CDR1 is SNHLY and CDR2 FYNNEI. CDR3 amino acids: CASSGDRGLEQYF. CDR3 sequence (DNA): TGTGCCAGCAGTGGGGACAGGGGGCTCGAGCAGTACTTC.